This TCR delta chain was recorded in a study of delta chains in infants with herpesvirus infections. Whole-study context: Infants infected with CMV after birth were searched for public fetal Vdelta1/Vgamma8 clonotype. Study outcomes and limitations: Caveat: small sample size and no race- or environment-matched controls. The public clonotype appeared only at the first post-infection time point.

This CDR3 region has 18 residues. Germline CDR1 TSWWSYY, CDR2 QGS. Comment on this clone: What it binds is unknown. Germline is not matched at one junction end, which may reflect a read error.

Gamma-chain- and delta-chain-specific primers converted PBMC RNA into TCR cDNA. TCRdb applied CATT to the RT-PCR reads for clone calling. The repertoire holds several hundred delta-chain clones, with around three fifths as singletons. The J gene is TRDJ1, the V gene TRDV1, with TRDD3 matching over 10 bases. The TCR comes from a human donor who was a Ugandan infant, either HIV-exposed or HIV-unexposed (not recorded which). The sample consisted of peripheral blood, taken at time point 4 of longitudinal follow-up. The CDR3 loop is CALGFAPYWGMDTDKPIF. The CDR3 nucleotides are TGTGCTCTTGGGTTCGCTCCGTACTGGGGGATGGATACCGATAAACCCATCTTT.